This T cell receptor (beta chain) was found in a study of CD8+CD57+ T cells in acquired aplastic anemia. CD8+CD57+ cell expansion, shown by flow cytometry, had occurred in the patients selected for sequencing. Researchers used genomic DNA as the template to profile TCR beta VDJ and CDR3. TCRdb re-derived calls from the reads in MiXCR, one entry per CDR3 protein. Of about 180,000 distinct CDR3 sequences in the sample, around half were seen once. CDR3 length: 14 amino acids. Germline CDR1 and CDR2: SGDLS and YYNGEE. V dropped 1 base and J dropped 5 bases, with 12 bases sitting between them. The receptor was isolated from a human donor with aplastic anemia. The chain carries TRBV9 and TRBJ2-5; D is undetermined. Sequencing used sorted CD4+, CD8+, or CD8+CD57+ T cells (not recorded which) from PBMCs. CDR3 nucleotide sequence: TGTGCCAGCAGCGTAATGGCGGCGGCGGAGACCCAGTACTTC. The encoded protein is CASSVMAAAETQYF.